This is a list of T cell receptor beta chains from one sample in a study of identical twins. TCRdb called the 5' RACE reads again in MiXCR, with one record for every CDR3 protein. This sample has some 1,700,000 distinct CDR3 sequences, with less than 35% found just once. Sequencing was carried out using cord blood. These receptors originate from a newborn girl in good health. The CDR3 runs from the conserved cysteine through the conserved F or W. D genes are given only for firm matches. Expanded clones get a size class; other rows say once, few or many, or leave the size out.

d_gene,abundance,j_gene,v_gene,CDR3nt,CDR3aa
TRBD1,many,TRBJ1-2,TRBV12-5,TGTGCTAGTGGTTTGGACATGAAGCCTGGGACAGGAGGCTACACCTTC,CASGLDMKPGTGGYTF
TRBD1,few,TRBJ1-2,TRBV12-3/TRBV12-4,TGTGCCAGCAGTTTAGGAGTGGCAGGGGGGGTGTATGGCTACACCTTC,CASSLGVAGGVYGYTF
.,many,TRBJ1-1,TRBV28,TGTGCCAGCAGTACCCCCGGGGGATACACTGAAGCTTTCTTT,CASSTPGGYTEAFF
.,few,TRBJ1-1,TRBV15,TGTGCCACCAGCACCACTAGACAGACCTTGAACACTGAAGCTTTCTTT,CATSTTRQTLNTEAFF
.,few,TRBJ1-1,TRBV4-1,TGCGCCAGCAGCCAAGTTTCGGGGGGGGGAGGCACTGAAGCTTTCTTT,CASSQVSGGGGTEAFF
.,many,TRBJ1-2,TRBV29-1,TGCAGCGTTGATGAACAGGGAGTTGGCTATGGCTACACCTTC,CSVDEQGVGYGYTF
TRBD2,few,TRBJ2-3,TRBV7-2,TGTGCCAGCAGCTCCCGGACTAGCAGAGATACGCAGTATTTT,CASSSRTSRDTQYF
TRBD2,.,TRBJ2-7,TRBV28,TGTGCCAGCAGGGACCCCGGGGGGTCCTACGAGCAGTACTTC,CASRDPGGSYEQYF
TRBD2,.,TRBJ2-7,TRBV6-2/TRBV6-3,TGTGCCAGCAGTTACCTCGGACTAGCGGGAGACTACGAGCAGTACTTC,CASSYLGLAGDYEQYF
.,.,TRBJ2-7,TRBV4-2,TGTGCCAGCAGCCCGGGACTGTCCTCCTACGAGAAGTACTTC,CASSPGLSSYEKYF
.,.,TRBJ2-1,TRBV28,TGTGCCAGCATCGGCGGGTTATCGGCCTCTGAGCAGTTCTTC,CASIGGLSASEQFF
TRBD2,few,TRBJ2-3,TRBV27,TGTGCCAGCAGTTTCCAAGGGGAGGGAGATACGCAGTATTTT,CASSFQGEGDTQYF
TRBD2,once,TRBJ2-7,TRBV7-9,TGTGCCGGCAGCTCGGGACTAGACTCCTACGGGCAGTACTTC,CAGSSGLDSYGQYF
.,.,TRBJ2-1,TRBV7-2,TGTGCCAGCAGCCGGGGCAGGGCCCGAGGATGGAATGAGCAGTTCTTC,CASSRGRARGWNEQFF
.,.,TRBJ2-3,TRBV27,TGTGCCAGCAGTCACGCCGCAACAGATACGCAGTATTTT,CASSHAATDTQYF
TRBD1,few,TRBJ1-1,TRBV20-1,TGCAGTGCTCCTTCGACAGGGTACACTGAAGCTTTCTTT,CSAPSTGYTEAFF
.,few,TRBJ2-4,TRBV3-1,TGTGCCAGCAGCCCTGTTGGACAGCTAGCCAAAAACATTCAGTACTTC,CASSPVGQLAKNIQYF
TRBD2,.,TRBJ2-2,TRBV6-1,TGTGCCAGCAGTGAGACTAGCGTGGGCACCGGGGAGCTGTTTTTT,CASSETSVGTGELFF
TRBD2,few,TRBJ2-4,TRBV2,TGTGCCAGCAGAGGACTAGCGGGGGGTAAAAACATTCAGTACTTC,CASRGLAGGKNIQYF
.,few,TRBJ1-2,TRBV2,TGTGCCAGCAGTCCGGAACAGGGTGTCTATGGCTACACCTTC,CASSPEQGVYGYTF
TRBD1,few,TRBJ1-1,TRBV7-8,TGTGCCAGCAGCTTAGTGGCCGGGACAGGGGGCACTGAAGCTTTCTTT,CASSLVAGTGGTEAFF
.,.,TRBJ2-3,TRBV12-3/TRBV12-4,TGTTCCAGCAGTTTAGTAGACACGCAGTATTTT,CSSSLVDTQYF
TRBD2,few,TRBJ2-1,TRBV2,TGTGCCAGCAGGAACCCGGGAGGGGTTATCAATGAGCAGTTCTTC,CASRNPGGVINEQFF
.,.,TRBJ2-1,TRBV29-1,TGCAGCGTTGAAGCCGCAGGGTACCCAACCTACGAGCAGTTCTTC,CSVEAAGYPTYEQFF
TRBD2,few,TRBJ2-3,TRBV5-1,TGCGCCAGCAGCTTGTGGGCGGGGGGATCCTCTAGCACAGATACGCAGTATTTT,CASSLWAGGSSSTDTQYF
TRBD2,few,TRBJ2-3,TRBV14,TGTGCCAGCAGCGAGGGGACTAGAGAAGATACGCAGTATTTT,CASSEGTREDTQYF
.,.,TRBJ2-7,TRBV27,TGTGCCAGCAGTTTGAATCCCCTAGACGAGCAGTACTTC,CASSLNPLDEQYF
.,few,TRBJ1-2,TRBV10-3,TGTGCCATCAGTGAAGTGAGGGACTATGGCTACACCTTC,CAISEVRDYGYTF
TRBD1,few,TRBJ2-7,TRBV20-1,TGCAGTGGATCCTTTGACAGGGGCTCCTACGAGCAGTACTTC,CSGSFDRGSYEQYF
.,few,TRBJ1-1,TRBV2,TGTGCCAGCATTGACAGGCCCCTGAACACTGAAGCTTTCTTT,CASIDRPLNTEAFF
TRBD1,once,TRBJ1-1,TRBV19,TGTGCCAGTAACCCCTCGGACAGGGGGGGAACTGAAGCTTTCTTT,CASNPSDRGGTEAFF
TRBD1,few,TRBJ2-7,TRBV6-1,TGTGCCAGCAGCTTTCGGACAGGGGGCCCCTACGAGCAGTACTTC,CASSFRTGGPYEQYF
.,.,TRBJ2-1,TRBV2,TGTGCCAGCAGCGGAGAGCACAATGAGCAGTTCTTC,CASSGEHNEQFF
TRBD1,few,TRBJ1-1,TRBV12-3/TRBV12-4,TGTGCCAGCAGTTTAGACAGGGGGCGCGGTGAAGCTTTCTTT,CASSLDRGRGEAFF
.,few,TRBJ1-6,TRBV20-1,TGCAGTGCTAGAGTGGGATCCTATGATTCACCCCTCCACTTT,CSARVGSYDSPLHF
.,.,TRBJ1-1,TRBV12-3/TRBV12-4,TGTGCCAGCAGTGCGGAGACAGGTCACGCTGAAGCTTTCTTT,CASSAETGHAEAFF
.,few,TRBJ2-1,TRBV7-2,TGTGCCAGCAGCTTAATCCCGAAATACAATGAGCAGTTCTTC,CASSLIPKYNEQFF
TRBD1,few,TRBJ1-1,TRBV27,TGTGCCAGCAGTTCCTACAGGGGAGGGAACACTGAAGCTTTCTTT,CASSSYRGGNTEAFF
TRBD1,.,TRBJ2-2,TRBV19,TGTGCCAGTACCGACAGGGGCGGGACCGGGGAGCTGTTTTTT,CASTDRGGTGELFF
TRBD2,.,TRBJ2-3,TRBV20-1,TGCAGTGCTACCGCTAGCGGGAGGGCCCTTAGAGATACGCAGTATTTT,CSATASGRALRDTQYF
.,few,TRBJ1-4,TRBV28,TGTGCCAGCAGTTTAGTCCTCGGTACGGAAAAACTGTTTTTT,CASSLVLGTEKLFF
TRBD1,.,TRBJ2-3,TRBV24-1,TGTGCCACCAGTGATCCCAGGGGGCTTGGCACAGATACGCAGTATTTT,CATSDPRGLGTDTQYF
.,few,TRBJ1-5,TRBV7-9,TGTGCCAGCAGCTTATATCCGAGGGGGGGGGCCCAAACGGATCAGCCCCAGCATTTT,CASSLYPRGGAQTDQPQHF
.,few,TRBJ2-7,TRBV6-1,TGTGCCAGCAGTGACCGGCTAGCGAGATCCTACGAGCAGTACTTC,CASSDRLARSYEQYF
.,.,TRBJ2-1,TRBV20-1,TGCAGTGCTCCGACAGGCTACTCCTACAATGAGCAGTTCTTC,CSAPTGYSYNEQFF
.,.,TRBJ2-1,TRBV7-2,TGTGCCAGCACCTTACGTGGGTTGGGGTCCTACAATGAGCAGTTCTTC,CASTLRGLGSYNEQFF